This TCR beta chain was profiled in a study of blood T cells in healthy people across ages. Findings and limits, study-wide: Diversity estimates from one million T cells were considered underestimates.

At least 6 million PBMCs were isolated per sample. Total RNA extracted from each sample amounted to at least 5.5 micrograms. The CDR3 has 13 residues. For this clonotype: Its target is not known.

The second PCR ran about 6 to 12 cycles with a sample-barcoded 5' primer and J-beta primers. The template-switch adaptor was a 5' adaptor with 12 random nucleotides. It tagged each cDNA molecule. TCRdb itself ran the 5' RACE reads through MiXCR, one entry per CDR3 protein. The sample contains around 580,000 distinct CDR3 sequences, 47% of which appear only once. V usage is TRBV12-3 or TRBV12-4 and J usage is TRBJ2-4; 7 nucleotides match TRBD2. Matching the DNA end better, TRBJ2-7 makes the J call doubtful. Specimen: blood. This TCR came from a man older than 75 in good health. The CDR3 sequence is CASSLREYGEQYF. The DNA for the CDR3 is TGTGCCAGCAGTTTGCGGGAGTATGGCGAGCAGTACTTC.